Each of the 19 T cell receptor beta chains below was sequenced from the same sample in a study of cytomegalovirus exposure and HLA in healthy donors. Assay: immunoSEQ multiplex PCR; the TCRdb copy retains only in-frame clones and omits some. The table lists approximately 170,000 clones, about 89% of them singletons. The sample was PBMCs. The receptor source for this set is a woman aged 18-35 years in good health and CMV-seropositive.

The V and J genes are TRBV5-1 and TRBJ2-1; 9 bases align to TRBD2. Germline V CDR1 and CDR2: SGHRS, YFSETQ. The CDR3 is 15 amino acids. Losses at the gene ends were 7 bases for V and 5 bases for J; bases not matched to a gene: 10. DNA for the CDR3: TGCGCCAGCGGCCAAAAAGCGGGGGGTGACAATGAGCAGTTCTTC. The encoded protein is CASGQKAGGDNEQFF.

The DNA for the CDR3 is TGTGCCAGCCGCTTTACCAGGGAAATCCACGAGCAGTACTTC. It is translated as CASRFTREIHEQYF. The chain couples TRBV6-5 to TRBJ2-7; TRBD1 is a possible D gene (5 bases). Trimming pared 8 bases from V and 5 bases from J, leaving 19 bases between. CDR1 and CDR2 from the germline V gene are MNHEY and SVGAGI. The CDR3 runs to 14 residues.

The chain recombines TRBV11-1 with TRBJ2-5; 7 bases agree with TRBD1. The DNA end is more similar to TRBJ2-7, so the J call may be wrong. Germline CDR1 reads SGHAT; CDR2 reads FQDESV (reference sequence). The CDR3 is 15 residues long. The CDR3 sequence is CASSRTGERPYEQYF. The CDR3 nucleotides are TGTGCCAGCAGCCGAACAGGGGAGAGGCCCTACGAGCAGTACTTC.

This chain connects TRBV27 to TRBJ2-1, with D hard to call. CDR1 is MNHEY, CDR2 SMNVEV, per germline (reference sequence). The V gene lost 6 bases and the J gene lost 4 bases, with 4 bases spanning the gap. The CDR3 extends over 11 amino acids. The CDR3 DNA is TGTGCCAGCAGCAAATACAATGAGCAGTTCTTC. Its translation: CASSKYNEQFF.

The V and J genes are TRBV9 and TRBJ1-1; 9 positions agree with TRBD1. The CDR3 extends over 14 amino acids. Germline CDR1 and CDR2: SGDLS and YYNGEE. The junction had 8 bases not matched to a gene; V was cut back by 3 bases and J by 8 bases. CDR3 in DNA: TGTGCCAGCAGCGCAACAACAGGGGGCTGGGAAGCTTTCTTT. Encoded protein: CASSATTGGWEAFF. The variable domain in full, completed from reference TRBV9 and TRBJ1-1, reads DSGVTQTPKHLITATGQRVTLRCSPRSGDLSVYWYQQSLDQGLQFLIQYYNGEERAKGNILERFSAQQFPDLHSELNLSSLELGDSALYFCASSATTGGWEAFFGQGTRLTVV.

V usage is TRBV7-9 and J usage is TRBJ2-2; D call uncertain. The CDR3 has 12 residues. V gave up 7 bases and J gave up 4 bases, with 7 bases separating them. CDR1 SEHNR and CDR2 FQNEAQ come from the germline V gene (reference sequence). CDR3 region: CASTAGTGELFF. The CDR3 DNA follows: TGTGCCAGCACCGCCGGCACCGGGGAGCTGTTTTTT. Complete variable domain (other parts from reference TRBV7-9 and TRBJ2-2): DTGVSQNPRHKITKRGQNVTFRCDPISEHNRLYWYRQTLGQGPEFLTYFQNEAQLEKSRLLSDRFSAERPKGSFSTLEIQRTEQGDSAMYLCASTAGTGELFFGEGSRLTVL.

The genes are TRBV11-1 and TRBJ2-1, with 9 bases that match TRBD1. V was clipped by 10 bases and J by 5 bases; unmatched bases: 6. This CDR3 region has 13 residues. The germline V gene has CDR1 SGHAT and CDR2 FQDESV (reference sequence). In nucleotides, the CDR3 is TGTGCCACGGACAGGGGAGTTGACAATGAGCAGTTCTTC. It yields the protein CATDRGVDNEQFF.

The V and J genes are TRBV2 and TRBJ1-2; 7 bases map to TRBD1. Germline V gives CDR1 SNHLY, CDR2 FYNNEI. The CDR3 extends over 17 amino acids. Germline trimming cut 6 bases from V and 4 bases from J; bases unmatched to any gene: 17. For the CDR3, the DNA is TGTGCCAGCAGAGCTTCCGGGACAGCCCGTGGGGGCTATGGCTACACCTTC. This codes for CASRASGTARGGYGYTF.

The J gene is TRBJ2-5, the V gene TRBV2; 8 bases match TRBD2. V shed 8 bases, J shed 1 base, and the junction held 9 bases outside the gene matches. This CDR3 is built from 15 residues. Germline V CDR1 and CDR2: SNHLY, FYNNEI. The CDR3 spells CASGRAGAGQETQYF. The CDR3 region has the DNA TGTGCCAGCGGGCGAGCGGGAGCGGGCCAAGAGACCCAGTACTTC.

Here the CDR3 reads CASSATTSVNEQYF. The CDR3 DNA sequence: TGTGCCAGCAGCGCTACGACTAGCGTAAACGAGCAGTACTTC. The chain links TRBV7-9 to TRBJ2-7; 8 positions agree with TRBD2. Trimming cost V 5 bases and J 5 bases; bases outside gene matches: 8. Looked up from germline, CDR1 is SEHNR and CDR2 is FQNEAQ (reference sequence). This CDR3 is built from 14 residues.

The chain joins TRBV19 to TRBJ1-1; D not resolved. Per the germline V gene, CDR1 is LNHDA and CDR2 is SQIVND (reference sequence). V shed 3 bases and J shed 0 bases, with 5 bases lying between them. The CDR3 spans 13 residues. This CDR3 reads CASSMSLNTEAFF. The DNA for the CDR3 is TGTGCCAGTAGTATGAGCTTGAACACTGAAGCTTTCTTT.

The rearrangement uses TRBV29-1 and TRBJ1-1; D call uncertain. Trimming took 4 bases from V and 2 from J, leaving 5 bases between them. The CDR3 extends over 11 amino acids. CDR1 is SQVTM and CDR2 is ANQGSEA in the germline V gene. Here the CDR3 reads CSVVANTEAFF. The CDR3 coding sequence is TGCAGCGTTGTGGCTAACACTGAAGCTTTCTTT.

The chain is built from TRBV19 and TRBJ1-1, with D possibly TRBD1 on 6 matching bases. CDR1 is LNHDA, CDR2 SQIVND, per germline (reference sequence). Trimming took 4 bases from V and 0 from J, leaving 9 bases between them. The CDR3 has 14 amino acids. The CDR3 region has the DNA TGTGCCAGTAGTACGAGGACAGTGAACACTGAAGCTTTCTTT. Translated: CASSTRTVNTEAFF.

The chain uses TRBV5-1 and TRBJ2-1, with 13 nucleotides matching TRBD2. The germline CDR1 and CDR2 sequences are SGHRS and YFSETQ. The V gene end was trimmed by 0 bases and the J gene end by 9 bases; junction bases not matched to a gene: 9. The CDR3 sequence is 17 residues long. The CDR3 bases are TGCGCCAGCAGCTTGGACGGACTAGCGGGAGATTCCGGTGAGCAGTTCTTC. Protein sequence: CASSLDGLAGDSGEQFF.

The J gene is TRBJ2-7, the V gene TRBV7-6, with TRBD2 matching 8 bases. The ends lost 5 bases at V and 3 bases at J; junction bases unmatched: 9. This CDR3 comprises 15 residues. In germline, CDR1 is SGHVS, CDR2 FNYEAQ. CDR3 DNA: TGTGCCAGCAGCCCAACAGCGGGAGAGGTCTACGAGCAGTACTTC. Translated: CASSPTAGEVYEQYF.

The J gene is TRBJ1-5, the V gene TRBV10-1, with TRBD1 identical over 11 bases. Trimming cost V 2 bases and J 3 bases; bases outside gene matches: 15. The CDR3 extends over 20 amino acids. Germline CDR1 is WNHNN and CDR2 is SYGVQD (reference sequence). CDR3 loop: CASSERRTGGFPPPNQPQHF. CDR3 bases: TGCGCCAGCAGTGAGCGTCGGACAGGGGGCTTCCCACCCCCCAATCAGCCCCAGCATTTT.

The chain recombines TRBV10-3 with TRBJ2-7, with 8 bases matching TRBD1. V was clipped by 10 bases and J by 4 bases; unmatched bases: 12. Germline assignment: CDR1 ENHRY and CDR2 SYGVKD. There are 14 residues in the CDR3. The CDR3 DNA sequence: TGTGCCAGTTCACCGGGACAGGCGCCTTACGAGCAGTACTTC. Protein: CASSPGQAPYEQYF.

The chain is built from TRBV4-1 and TRBJ2-5, with D possibly matching TRBD1 (5 bases). The V gene's germline CDR1 is MGHRA and CDR2 YSYEKL. The CDR3 contains 15 residues. Trimming stripped 0 bases from V and 3 bases from J, with 11 bases between. The CDR3 loop reads CASSQEGQTKETQYF. The CDR3 DNA reads as TGCGCCAGCAGCCAAGAAGGACAAACGAAAGAGACCCAGTACTTC.

The rearrangement uses TRBV28 and TRBJ2-3; TRBD2 aligns across 7 bases. CDR1 is MDHEN and CDR2 is SYDVKM in the germline V gene. J was trimmed by 2 bases and V by 7 bases; bases with no gene match: 9. The CDR3 length is 15 residues. CDR3 sequence (DNA): TGTGCCAGCACTCGGACTAGACGTGCCACAGATACGCAGTATTTT. It translates to CASTRTRRATDTQYF.